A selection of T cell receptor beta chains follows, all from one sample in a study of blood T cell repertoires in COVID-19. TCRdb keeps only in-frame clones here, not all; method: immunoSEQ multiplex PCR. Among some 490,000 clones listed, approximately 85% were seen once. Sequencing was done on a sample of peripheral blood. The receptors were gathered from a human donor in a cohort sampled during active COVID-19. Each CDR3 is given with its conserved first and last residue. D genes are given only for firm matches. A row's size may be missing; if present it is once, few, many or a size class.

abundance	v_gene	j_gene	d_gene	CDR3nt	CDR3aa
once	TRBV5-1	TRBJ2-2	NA	TGCGCCAGCAGCTTCCGGGGGAACACCGGGGAGCTGTTTTTT	CASSFRGNTGELFF
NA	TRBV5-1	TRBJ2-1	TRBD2	TGCGCCAGCAGCCCACCGGGACTAGCGGGAGGTGCCAATGAGCAGTTCTTC	CASSPPGLAGGANEQFF
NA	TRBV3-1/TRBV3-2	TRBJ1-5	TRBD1	TGTGCCAGCAGCCAAGATGGAGGGGGCCGGAATCAGCCCCAGCATTTT	CASSQDGGGRNQPQHF
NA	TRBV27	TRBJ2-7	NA	TGTGCCAGCAGTTTACCCCCCGGCGAGCAGTACTTC	CASSLPPGEQYF
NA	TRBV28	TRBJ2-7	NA	TGTGCCAGCAAAGGATCGGAGGCCTACGAGCAGTACTTC	CASKGSEAYEQYF
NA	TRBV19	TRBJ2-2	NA	TGTGCCAGTAGTCCAGGAGGGGGCGTCGGGGAGCTGTTTTTT	CASSPGGGVGELFF
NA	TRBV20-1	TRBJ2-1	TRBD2	TGCAGTGCTAGTCCCCTAAGGGTAGGACTAGCGGGAGGAGCGGAGCAGTTCTTC	CSASPLRVGLAGGAEQFF
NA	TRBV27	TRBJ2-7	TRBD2	TGTGCCAGCAGTTTATCGCCTAGCGGCCTTTTCTCCTACGAGCAGTACTTC	CASSLSPSGLFSYEQYF
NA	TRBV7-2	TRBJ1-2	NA	TGTGCCAGCAGCCTAGGACAGACTGATAACTATGGCTACACCTTC	CASSLGQTDNYGYTF
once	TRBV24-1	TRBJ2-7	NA	TGTGCCCCTTGGGGCCGAGACGAGCAGTACTTC	CAPWGRDEQYF
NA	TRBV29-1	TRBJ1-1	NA	TGCAGCGTGCCTCGGACACCAACTGAAGCTTTCTTT	CSVPRTPTEAFF
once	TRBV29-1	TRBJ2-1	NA	TGCAGCGTTGACGGGGGAAAGGAGTCGAAGGTCTTC	CSVDGGKESKVF
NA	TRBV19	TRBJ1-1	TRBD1	TGTGCCAGTATTTCAAGGACAGGGGAAGCTTTCTTT	CASISRTGEAFF
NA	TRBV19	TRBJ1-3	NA	TGTGCCAGTAGTAGGGAGTTCTCTGGAAACACCATATATTTT	CASSREFSGNTIYF
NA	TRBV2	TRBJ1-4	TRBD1	TGTGCCAGCAGTGGCCGGACAGGGGGCACTGAAAAACTGTTTTTT	CASSGRTGGTEKLFF
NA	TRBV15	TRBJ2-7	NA	TGTGCCACCAGCAGCGGACACAGGGCCCCCTACGAGCAGTACTTC	CATSSGHRAPYEQYF
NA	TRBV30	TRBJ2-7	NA	TGTGCCTGGAGTGTATCAGGCGGGGCGCAGTACTTC	CAWSVSGGAQYF
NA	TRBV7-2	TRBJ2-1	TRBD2	TGTGCCAGCAGCCCCCGGCTAGCGGGATTTAATGAGCAGTTCTTC	CASSPRLAGFNEQFF
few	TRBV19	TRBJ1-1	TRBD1	TGTGCCAGTAGAGGACAGGGGCGAGGGTTGAACACTGAAGCTTTCTTT	CASRGQGRGLNTEAFF
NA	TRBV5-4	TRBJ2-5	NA	TGTGCCAGCAGCTTGAGACAGACTCAAGAGACCCAGTACTTC	CASSLRQTQETQYF
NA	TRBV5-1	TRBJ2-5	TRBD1	TGCGCCAGCAGCTTGGCACAGGGGCGCCAAGAGACCCAGTACTTC	CASSLAQGRQETQYF
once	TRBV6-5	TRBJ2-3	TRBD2	TGTGCCAGCACTAGCGGCCAATTGGATACGCAGTATTTT	CASTSGQLDTQYF
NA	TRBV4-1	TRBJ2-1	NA	TGCGCCAGCAGCCGCCACGCACAGGGAATCGATGAGCAGTTCTTC	CASSRHAQGIDEQFF
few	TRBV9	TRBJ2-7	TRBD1	TGTGCCAGCAGCCTGACGGACAGGGGGGCCGAGCAGTACTTC	CASSLTDRGAEQYF
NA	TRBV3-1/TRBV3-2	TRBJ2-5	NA	TGTGCCAGCAGCCACCTCGCCTTACGGGGGCAAGAGACCCAGTACTTC	CASSHLALRGQETQYF
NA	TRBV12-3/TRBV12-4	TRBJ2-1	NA	TGTGCCAGCAGCCCCCCCGCGAGGTTGGAGCAGTTCTTC	CASSPPARLEQFF
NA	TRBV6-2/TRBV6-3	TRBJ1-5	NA	TGTGCCAGCAGTTACCTGAGCCTAGGGGCCCAGCATTTT	CASSYLSLGAQHF
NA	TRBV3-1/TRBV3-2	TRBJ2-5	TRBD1	TGTGCCAGCAGCCGGGCAGGGGGCCTTCAAGAGACCCAGTACTTC	CASSRAGGLQETQYF
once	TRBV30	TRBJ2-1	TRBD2	TGTGCCTGGAGTTCGCGGGAGAAAGATGAGCAGTTCTTC	CAWSSREKDEQFF
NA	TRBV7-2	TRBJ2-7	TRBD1	TGTGCCAGCAGCTTAACCGGGACAGGAGCCTACGAGCAGTACTTC	CASSLTGTGAYEQYF
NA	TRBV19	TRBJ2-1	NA	TGTGCCAGTAGTATAGAAGACAGCTCCTACAATGAGCAGTTCTTC	CASSIEDSSYNEQFF
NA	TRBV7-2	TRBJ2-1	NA	TGTGCCAGCAGCTTAAATTTGGGGACAGAGCAGTTCTTC	CASSLNLGTEQFF
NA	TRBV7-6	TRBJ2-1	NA	TGTGCCAGCAGCTTAGCTAGCCCCAGCTCCTACAATGAGCAGTTCTTC	CASSLASPSSYNEQFF
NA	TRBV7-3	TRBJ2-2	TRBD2	TGTGCCAGCAGCTTAAGGGGGGGACTAGCGGCCCTAGCGAACACCGGGGAGCTGTTTTTT	CASSLRGGLAALANTGELFF
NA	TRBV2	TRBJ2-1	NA	TGTGCCAGCATCCGGGACACCTCCTACAATGAGCAGTTCTTC	CASIRDTSYNEQFF
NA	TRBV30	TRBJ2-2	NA	TGTGCCTGGAGTGTACTCCGGGAGAACACCGGGGAGCTGTTTTTT	CAWSVLRENTGELFF
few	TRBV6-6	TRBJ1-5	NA	TGTGCCAGCAGAGGACCGGACAGCCATAATCAGCCCCAGCATTTT	CASRGPDSHNQPQHF
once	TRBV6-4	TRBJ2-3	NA	TGTGCCAGCAGTGACCTGGTAGGAGGCACAGATACGCAGTATTTT	CASSDLVGGTDTQYF
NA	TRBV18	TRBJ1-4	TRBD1	TGTGCCAGCTCACCTCAGGGGACAGGGCTCGAAAAACTGTTTTTT	CASSPQGTGLEKLFF
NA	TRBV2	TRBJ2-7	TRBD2	TGTGCCAGCACGGGAGGGGACTCCTACGAGCAGTACTTC	CASTGGDSYEQYF
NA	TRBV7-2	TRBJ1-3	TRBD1	TGTGCCAGCAGCCAGAGACAGGGCTCTGGAAACACCATATATTTT	CASSQRQGSGNTIYF
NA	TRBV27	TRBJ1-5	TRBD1	TGTGCCAGCAGTAACTTGGGACAGTCGAGCAATCAGCCCCAGCATTTT	CASSNLGQSSNQPQHF
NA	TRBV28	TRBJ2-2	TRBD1	TGTGCCAGCAGTCCCTCCAGGGGGCTCCCCGGGGAGCTGTTTTTT	CASSPSRGLPGELFF
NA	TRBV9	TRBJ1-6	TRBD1	TGTGCCAGCAGCGCGGGACAGGGGGATTCACCCCTCCACTTT	CASSAGQGDSPLHF
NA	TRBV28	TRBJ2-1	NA	TGTGCCAGTACTCTTCGGGAACCCTACAATGAGCAGTTCTTC	CASTLREPYNEQFF